Following are 27 T cell receptor beta chains from one sample sequenced in a study of cytomegalovirus exposure and HLA in healthy donors. PCR was performed using 60 Vbeta and 13 Jbeta primers. Profiled with immunoSEQ multiplex PCR; TCRdb holds only in-frame clones, not every one. The sample shows about 140,000 clones, around 84% of them seen only once. Sequenced material: PBMCs. The receptors were gathered from a man aged 50 or older in good health and CMV-seronegative.

This clone was recorded a few times. The rearrangement links TRBV5-5 to TRBJ2-5; D may be TRBD1 (6 bases). V was cut by 3 bases and J by 5 bases, with 11 bases left in between. This CDR3 spans 13 amino acids. Germline CDR1 reads SGHKS; CDR2 reads YYEKEE (reference sequence). CDR3 residues: CASSSQGWETQYF. In DNA, the CDR3 is TGTGCCAGCAGCTCACAGGGATGGGAGACCCAGTACTTC.

The chain links TRBV29-1 to TRBJ1-1; 12 nucleotides match TRBD1. After removal of 4 bases from V and 11 bases from J, the junction contained 11 bases not matched to a gene. The CDR3 contains 14 residues. Germline values: CDR1 SQVTM, CDR2 ANQGSEA. The CDR3 bases are TGCAGCGTTGCGCGGGGGACAGGGGGCTCATTGGCTTTCTTT. This sequence encodes CSVARGTGGSLAFF. Looking up the rest from reference TRBV29-1 and TRBJ1-1 gives the full variable domain: SAVISQKPSRDICQRGTSLTIQCQVDSQVTMMFWYRQQPGQSLTLIATANQGSEATYESGFVIDKFPISRPNLTFSTLTVSNMSPEDSSIYLCSVARGTGGSLAFFGQGTRLTVV.

This clone occurred once. The V gene is TRBV15, the J gene TRBJ2-5; the match to TRBD1 covers 7 bases. This CDR3 comprises 15 residues. The junction had 4 bases not matched to a gene; V was cut back by 2 bases and J by 1 base. Germline CDR1 is LNHNV and CDR2 is YYDKDF (reference sequence). CDR3 residues: CATSRLQGPQETQYF. The CDR3, as DNA: TGTGCCACCAGCAGATTACAGGGGCCCCAAGAGACCCAGTACTTC.

This sequence joins TRBV9 and TRBJ2-4; weak D call: TRBD2 (6 bases). The V and J ends lost 3 bases and 0 bases respectively, with 7 bases between them. Germline lookup yields CDR1 SGDLS and CDR2 YYNGEE. The CDR3 covers 14 residues. The CDR3 is CASSAGVAKNIQYF. The CDR3 nucleotides read TGTGCCAGCAGCGCGGGGGTAGCCAAAAACATTCAGTACTTC.

The chain carries TRBV30 and TRBJ1-5, with 8 bases matching TRBD1. This CDR3 contains 15 residues. Germline V gene data show CDR1 as GTSNPN and CDR2 as SVGIG (reference sequence). With 4 bases clipped from V and 0 bases from J, the junction kept 5 bases outside the gene matches. DNA of the CDR3: TGTGCCTGGAAACAGGGGGGGAATAGCAATCAGCCCCAGCATTTT. It codes for CAWKQGGNSNQPQHF.

The CDR3 DNA sequence: TGTGCCAGCAGCGGTGAGGGCTGGGGTACTGAAGCTTTCTTT. It yields the protein CASSGEGWGTEAFF. The chain uses TRBV5-5 and TRBJ1-1; no clear D. Germline lookup yields CDR1 SGHKS and CDR2 YYEKEE (reference sequence). The CDR3 has 14 amino acids. Trimming took 4 bases from V and 5 from J, leaving 15 bases between them.

This clone was detected only a few times. This chain links TRBV2 with TRBJ1-5, with D unresolved. CDR3 size: 15 residues. Deletions cut 1 base from V and 1 base from J, with 8 bases between. Germline V lookup: CDR1 SNHLY, CDR2 FYNNEI. The CDR3 sequence: CASSEGAPSNQPQHF. The CDR3 DNA is TGTGCCAGCAGTGAAGGAGCTCCAAGCAATCAGCCCCAGCATTTT.

The genes are TRBV6-6 and TRBJ1-2; TRBD1 aligns across 7 bases. Germline V gene sequence: CDR1 MNHNY, CDR2 SVGAGI (reference sequence). The V and J ends lost 6 bases and 7 bases, in that order; junction bases with no gene match: 8. CDR3 length equals 13 residues. Here the CDR3 DNA reads TGTGCCAGCAGACCCACAGGGGTAGGTGGCTACACCTTC. This encodes CASRPTGVGGYTF.

V is TRBV6-5 and J is TRBJ1-3; 11 bases are shared with TRBD1. CDR1 MNHEY and CDR2 SVGAGI come from the germline V gene. This CDR3 spans 16 amino acids. After removal of 0 bases from V and 2 bases from J, the junction contained 0 bases not matched to a gene. CDR3 residues: CASSYSGQGAGNTIYF. The CDR3 nucleotides are TGTGCCAGCAGTTACTCGGGACAGGGGGCTGGAAACACCATATATTTT.

The chain uses TRBV9 and TRBJ2-1, with 10 bases identical to TRBD2. This CDR3 contains 16 residues. V gave up 0 bases and J gave up 10 bases; unmatched junction bases: 10. Germline V gene data show CDR1 as SGDLS and CDR2 as YYNGEE. The CDR3 loop is CASSVVTSGGAGEQFF. Here the CDR3 DNA reads TGTGCCAGCAGCGTAGTAACAAGCGGGGGGGCCGGGGAGCAGTTCTTC.

The gene calls are TRBV5-4 and TRBJ2-2; 8 nucleotides line up with TRBD2. CDR3 length: 16 residues. With V trimmed by 2 bases and J by 0 bases, 3 bases remained unmatched. Germline-derived CDR1 and CDR2 are SGHNT and YYREEE (reference sequence). CDR3 bases: TGTGCCAGCAGCTTAGGCGGGAGGTCGAACACCGGGGAGCTGTTTTTT. Translated: CASSLGGRSNTGELFF.

The rearrangement links TRBV12-5 to TRBJ1-4, with a tentative D call TRBD1 (5 bases). CDR3 length equals 15 residues. Trimming pared 5 bases from V and 4 bases from J, leaving 14 bases between. Germline CDR1 and CDR2: LGHNT and FRNRAP. CDR3: CASGQGFLDNEKLFF. The CDR3 DNA sequence: TGTGCTAGTGGTCAGGGATTCCTCGATAATGAAAAACTGTTTTTT.

V usage is TRBV10-1 and J usage is TRBJ2-5; maybe TRBD2 (6 bases). Looked up from germline, CDR1 is WNHNN and CDR2 is SYGVQD (reference sequence). Trimming removed 6 bases at V and 5 bases at J, with 13 bases between. This CDR3 region has 13 residues. CDR3: CASSLQGGETQYF. The CDR3 nucleotides read TGCGCCAGCAGCCTCCAGGGAGGCGAGACCCAGTACTTC.

As to this clone: At the DNA level, this CDR3 is encoded by other sequences in the same sample as well. The V call is TRBV5-1, the J call TRBJ2-6; TRBD1 agrees at 7 bases. Germline V lookup: CDR1 SGHRS, CDR2 YFSETQ. The CDR3 is 17 residues long. J gave up 0 bases and V 4 bases, and 7 bases lay outside the gene matches. This chain's CDR3 is CASSPGGVSSGANVLTF. Here the CDR3 DNA reads TGCGCCAGCAGCCCAGGGGGTGTTAGCTCTGGGGCCAACGTCCTGACTTTC. Full variable domain (remainder filled in from reference TRBV5-1 and TRBJ2-6): KAGVTQTPRYLIKTRGQQVTLSCSPISGHRSVSWYQQTPGQGLQFLFEYFSETQRNKGNFPGRFSGRQFSNSRSEMNVSTLELGDSALYLCASSPGGVSSGANVLTFGAGSRLTVL.

The rearrangement links TRBV19 to TRBJ1-5, with 9 bases aligning to TRBD1. The CDR3 has 19 amino acids. V trimming: 4 bases; J trimming: 0 bases; junction bases outside the gene matches: 13. Germline assignment: CDR1 LNHDA and CDR2 SQIVND (reference sequence). CDR3: CASSTLSLDRGYSNQPQHF. The CDR3 bases are TGTGCCAGTAGTACCTTGAGCTTAGACAGGGGGTATAGCAATCAGCCCCAGCATTTT. The complete variable domain, with remaining parts taken from reference TRBV19 and TRBJ1-5, reads DGGITQSPKYLFRKEGQNVTLSCEQNLNHDAMYWYRQDPGQGLRLIYYSQIVNDFQKGDIAEGYSVSREKKESFPLTVTSAQKNPTAFYLCASSTLSLDRGYSNQPQHFGDGTRLSIL.

The CDR3 loop reads CASSSAGTGGQETQYF. In nucleotides, the CDR3 is TGTGCCAGCAGTTCGGCCGGGACAGGGGGCCAAGAGACCCAGTACTTC. This chain uses TRBV27 with TRBJ2-5; TRBD1 aligns across 11 bases. The CDR3 runs to 16 residues. V lost 4 bases to trimming and J lost 1 base; unmatched junction nucleotides: 5. Germline V gene sequence: CDR1 MNHEY, CDR2 SMNVEV (reference sequence).

The V call is TRBV6-6, the J call TRBJ2-7, with 15 bases identical to TRBD2. This CDR3 has 15 residues. Losses at the gene ends were 6 bases for V and 4 bases for J; bases not matched to a gene: 4. Germline V gene data show CDR1 as MNHNY and CDR2 as SVGAGI (reference sequence). The CDR3 region has the DNA TGTGCCAGCAGAGGACTAGCGGGAGGGCAATACGAGCAGTACTTC. Translated: CASRGLAGGQYEQYF.

The rearrangement joins TRBV18 to TRBJ2-1, with D possibly matching TRBD2 (5 bases). CDR1 and CDR2 from the germline V gene are KGHSH and LQKENI. This CDR3 has 13 amino acids. Trimming removed 0 bases from V and 10 bases from J, with 10 bases in between. The chain's CDR3 is CASSPPLRAEQFF. The CDR3 nucleotides read TGTGCCAGCTCACCACCGTTGAGGGCAGAGCAGTTCTTC.

The V and J genes are TRBV30 and TRBJ1-1, with a tentative D call TRBD1 (6 bases). V gave up 0 bases and J gave up 0 bases, with 11 bases separating them. This CDR3 is built from 15 residues. Germline V gene lookup returns CDR1 GTSNPN and CDR2 SVGIG (reference sequence). The CDR3: CAWSVIGDMNTEAFF. The CDR3 coding sequence is TGTGCCTGGAGTGTAATCGGGGACATGAACACTGAAGCTTTCTTT.

V is TRBV27 and J is TRBJ1-1; TRBD1 matches at 8 bases. The germline gives CDR1 MNHEY, CDR2 SMNVEV (reference sequence). Trimming removed 5 bases from V and 3 bases from J; junction bases left unmatched: 8. CDR3 length: 15 residues. CDR3 nucleotides: TGTGCCAGCAGTACAGGGGGAGTTCGGGACACTGAAGCTTTCTTT. Encoded protein: CASSTGGVRDTEAFF.

CDR3 sequence reads: CSVVGTDDYEQYF. CDR3 bases: TGCAGCGTTGTAGGGACAGACGACTACGAGCAGTACTTC. The gene calls are TRBV29-1 and TRBJ2-7; 7 bases are shared with TRBD1. Germline-derived CDR1 and CDR2 are SQVTM and ANQGSEA. The CDR3 has 13 amino acids. The V segment lost 4 bases and the J segment 3 bases; nucleotides outside the gene matches: 6.

The chain is built from TRBV2 and TRBJ1-1, with D possibly TRBD1 on 5 matching bases. V was clipped by 3 bases and J by 10 bases, with 15 bases between them. Germline assignment: CDR1 SNHLY and CDR2 FYNNEI. The CDR3 is 13 amino acids. The CDR3 region has the DNA TGTGCCAGCAGTGACCGGGACTTTGGGGGAGCTTTCTTT. This sequence encodes CASSDRDFGGAFF.

This sequence joins TRBV27 and TRBJ1-5, with TRBD1 matching 7 bases. Trimming cost V 6 bases and J 11 bases; bases outside gene matches: 16. CDR1 and CDR2 (germline): MNHEY, SMNVEV (reference sequence). This CDR3 has 15 residues. This CDR3 reads CASRKGGQGRGAQHF. The CDR3 DNA follows: TGTGCCAGCAGAAAAGGGGGCCAGGGGCGTGGAGCCCAGCATTTT.

This clone has more than one count but fewer than ten. This chain joins TRBV10-2 and TRBJ1-1, with D unresolved. Trimming removed 3 bases at V and 10 bases at J, with 12 bases between. CDR1 is WSHSY and CDR2 is SAAADI in the germline V gene. CDR3 size: 12 residues. Written as DNA, the CDR3 is TGCGCCAGCAGTGAAGTCAGTGAATCAGCTTTCTTT. Encoded protein: CASSEVSESAFF.

This clone was seen more than once but under ten times. V usage is TRBV19 and J usage is TRBJ2-7; no definite D call. There are 13 residues in the CDR3. Deletions cut 4 bases from V and 0 bases from J, with 7 bases between. The V gene's germline CDR1 is LNHDA and CDR2 SQIVND (reference sequence). This CDR3 reads CASSRLLSYEQYF. For the CDR3, the DNA is TGTGCCAGTAGTAGGCTCCTCTCCTACGAGCAGTACTTC.

The chain is built from TRBV28 and TRBJ2-1; 7 bases are shared with TRBD1. The CDR3 runs to 14 residues. The V segment lost 6 bases and the J segment 5 bases; nucleotides outside the gene matches: 7. Germline lookup yields CDR1 MDHEN and CDR2 SYDVKM. This chain's CDR3 is CASSSGTADNEQFF. The CDR3 DNA is TGTGCCAGCAGCTCCGGGACAGCTGACAATGAGCAGTTCTTC.

The V gene is TRBV7-9, the J gene TRBJ1-1; D is possibly TRBD1 (5 bases). Between the trimmed V and J ends, which lost 7 bases and 1 base, there was a span of 13 bases. This CDR3 comprises 14 residues. Germline V CDR1 and CDR2: SEHNR, FQNEAQ (reference sequence). CDR3 loop: CASTNPQENTEAFF. For the CDR3, the DNA is TGTGCCAGCACCAACCCACAGGAGAACACTGAAGCTTTCTTT.